These T cell receptor beta chains were read from a single sample in a study of neurological immune-mediated disorders. TCRdb processed the 5' RACE reads anew with MiXCR; each CDR3 protein has one entry. The table has some 66,000 distinct CDR3 sequences, around 3.1% seen once. Sequencing was carried out using PBMCs. All receptors come from a man aged 40-49 years with multiple sclerosis. Each CDR3 is given with its conserved first and last residue. Fields, in order: CDR3 DNA, CDR3 protein, clone size, V gene, D gene, J gene. The D gene is left open where the match is weak. Clone size is stated in some rows and not others, as once, few, many or a class when expanded.

TGTGCCAGCAGCTTGGGACCACGCTGGAGCTCCTACGAGCAGTACTTC	CASSLGPRWSSYEQYF	many	TRBV5-7	-	TRBJ2-7
TGTGCCAGCAGTGTAACGGTAGCGGGAGTGAATGAGCAGTTCTTC	CASSVTVAGVNEQFF	many	TRBV2	TRBD2	TRBJ2-1
TGCGCCAGCAGCTTTGGACTAGTCTCCTACAATGAGCAGTTCTTC	CASSFGLVSYNEQFF	many	TRBV5-1	TRBD2	TRBJ2-1
TGTGCCAGCAGCTCACCCGAGGATAATGAAAAACTGTTTTTT	CASSSPEDNEKLFF	many	TRBV3-1	-	TRBJ1-4
TGCGCCAGCAGTCCCCAGGTTTCAAACATTCAGTACTTC	CASSPQVSNIQYF	many	TRBV5-1	-	TRBJ2-4
TGTGCCACCAGCAGAGATCTGAAGGGGAGCTCCTACGAGCAGTACTTC	CATSRDLKGSSYEQYF	many	TRBV15	-	TRBJ2-7
TGCAGTGCCACAGCCGGGGGGGGGGCCTACGAGCAGTACTTC	CSATAGGGAYEQYF	few	TRBV20-1	TRBD2	TRBJ2-7
TGTGCCAGCATGCGGGACTCCTACGAGCAGTACTTC	CASMRDSYEQYF	many	TRBV12-3/TRBV12-4	-	TRBJ2-7
TGTGCCAGCAGCGTAGGATACAGGGGAGGCTACGAGCAGTACTTC	CASSVGYRGGYEQYF	many	TRBV9	-	TRBJ2-7
TGTGCCAGCAGAACAAGCGGACCCTACAATGAGCAGTTCTTC	CASRTSGPYNEQFF	many	TRBV27	-	TRBJ2-1
TGTGCCAGCAGTGAAGCCATGTACCAAGAGACCCAGTACTTC	CASSEAMYQETQYF	many	TRBV2	-	TRBJ2-5
TGCGCCAGCAGCCCAGGGACACTTAGCACAGATACGCAGTATTTT	CASSPGTLSTDTQYF	-	TRBV5-1	-	TRBJ2-3
TGTGCCAGCAGTTTTCTCTGGGACACTGAAGCTTTCTTT	CASSFLWDTEAFF	many	TRBV12-3/TRBV12-4	-	TRBJ1-1
TGTGCCAGCAGCCATCCCGGGACTAGCGGGGGGTATGAGCAGTTCTTC	CASSHPGTSGGYEQFF	-	TRBV7-2	TRBD2	TRBJ2-1
TGTGCCAGCAGCTTAGTCAGGAACCAAGAGACCCAGTACTTC	CASSLVRNQETQYF	many	TRBV7-6	-	TRBJ2-5
TGTGCCAGCAGCCAAGAGGCCGGGGGCCTATCCTACAATGAGCAGTTCTTC	CASSQEAGGLSYNEQFF	many	TRBV3-1	-	TRBJ2-1
TGCAGCGTTCAACAGGGGGCGCGTGAGCAGTTCTTC	CSVQQGAREQFF	many	TRBV29-1	TRBD1	TRBJ2-1
TGCGCCAGCAGCTTGGAGGATCGTTGGAATGAGCAGTTCTTC	CASSLEDRWNEQFF	many	TRBV5-1	-	TRBJ2-1
TGCGCCAGCAGCTTGGATATTGCGTCCGCGGGGTCCTACGAGCAGTACTTC	CASSLDIASAGSYEQYF	many	TRBV5-1	-	TRBJ2-7
TGTGCCAGCAGCCCAGGGTTGAAGACAGATACGCAGTATTTT	CASSPGLKTDTQYF	many	TRBV6-5	-	TRBJ2-3
TGTGCCAGCACAACGGGGACAGGGTCCTCCAATGAGCAGTTCTTC	CASTTGTGSSNEQFF	-	TRBV7-8	TRBD1	TRBJ2-1
TGTGCCAGCAGCTTGAAAAGAGAGACCCAGTACTTC	CASSLKRETQYF	many	TRBV5-6	-	TRBJ2-5
TGTGCCAGCAGCTTGGATGGGACGGCCGTCTACGAGCAGTACTTC	CASSLDGTAVYEQYF	many	TRBV5-6	-	TRBJ2-7
TGTGCCAGTATGGAGGGGTTCATGAACACTGAAGCTTTCTTT	CASMEGFMNTEAFF	-	TRBV19	-	TRBJ1-1
TGCAGTGCTAGAGGGCGGGGGCCCTACGAGCAGTACTTC	CSARGRGPYEQYF	-	TRBV20-1	-	TRBJ2-7
TGTGCCAGCACCTCAAAGGGGGGGCGAAGTGGGAACACTGAAGCTTTCTTT	CASTSKGGRSGNTEAFF	many	TRBV12-3/TRBV12-4	-	TRBJ1-1
TGTGCCAGCAGCTTAGACGGCTGGGAGAGAGAGACCCAGTACTTC	CASSLDGWERETQYF	many	TRBV7-9	-	TRBJ2-5
TGTGCCAGCAGCTTGGATCCAGGGTTGGCTGAAGCTTTCTTT	CASSLDPGLAEAFF	many	TRBV5-6	-	TRBJ1-1
TGCGCCAGCAGCTTGCCGACTAGCACAGATACGCAGTATTTT	CASSLPTSTDTQYF	many	TRBV5-1	-	TRBJ2-3
TGTGCCAGCAGCTACGTACACAGCTCCTACGAGCAGTACTTC	CASSYVHSSYEQYF	-	TRBV14	-	TRBJ2-7
TGTGCCAGCAGCTTGGGGACAGCAAACTATGGCTACACCTTC	CASSLGTANYGYTF	many	TRBV5-4	-	TRBJ1-2
TGTGCCAGCAGCTTGGTCGGGAACTACGAGCAGTACTTC	CASSLVGNYEQYF	many	TRBV5-8	-	TRBJ2-7
TGCGCCAGCGGGCCGGGACTAGATACGCAGTATTTT	CASGPGLDTQYF	many	TRBV5-1	-	TRBJ2-3
TGTGCCAGCAGTTACGGGGGGACACAAGAGACCCAGTACTTC	CASSYGGTQETQYF	many	TRBV6-5	-	TRBJ2-5
TGTGCCAGCAGTATGGGCAGCTCTGGAAACACCATATATTTT	CASSMGSSGNTIYF	many	TRBV12-3/TRBV12-4	-	TRBJ1-3
TGTGCCAGCAGCCCGGGACAGACCACCGGGGAGCTGTTTTTT	CASSPGQTTGELFF	many	TRBV11-1	TRBD1	TRBJ2-2
TGTGCCAGCAGTTTATCACGTCAGTCAGGCACTGAAGCTTTCTTT	CASSLSRQSGTEAFF	many	TRBV27	-	TRBJ1-1
TGCGCCAGCAGCTTCAACGCCGGGACCCGGACCGATACGCAGTATTTT	CASSFNAGTRTDTQYF	many	TRBV5-1	-	TRBJ2-3
TGCAGTGCTAGAGATAAGCGTCCTAGCGCCGGGGAGCTGTTTTTT	CSARDKRPSAGELFF	many	TRBV20-1	-	TRBJ2-2
TGTGCCAGCAGCCGTCCCGGGACAGGGTATTACACTGAAGCTTTCTTT	CASSRPGTGYYTEAFF	many	TRBV12-3/TRBV12-4	TRBD1	TRBJ1-1
TGTGCCAGCAGTGAGGGACAGGGTCATGGCTACACCTTC	CASSEGQGHGYTF	many	TRBV25-1	TRBD1	TRBJ1-2
TGCGCCAGCAGTGGGGGAGATACGCAGTATTTT	CASSGGDTQYF	-	TRBV10-1	-	TRBJ2-3
TGTGCCAGCAGCTTAGGAGGGGCTGGCAAAAACATTCAGTACTTC	CASSLGGAGKNIQYF	-	TRBV11-2	-	TRBJ2-4
TGTGCCACCAGCGGCCGAAGGGGTAGACAAGAGACCCAGTACTTC	CATSGRRGRQETQYF	many	TRBV15	-	TRBJ2-5
TGTGCCAGCAGTACCGGGACAGGGGGTTTCGACGAGCAGTACTTC	CASSTGTGGFDEQYF	many	TRBV6-5	TRBD1	TRBJ2-7
TGTGCCAGCAGCTTAGCGCTCCTGGCGAGGGGGTGGCAGTTCTTC	CASSLALLARGWQFF	many	TRBV7-2	-	TRBJ2-1
TGCGCCAGCAGCTCCGGACTAGCGGGAGGCCAATACAATGAGCAGTTCTTC	CASSSGLAGGQYNEQFF	many	TRBV5-1	TRBD2	TRBJ2-1
TGCAGCGTCCTTTCTACGGACATTCAGTACTTC	CSVLSTDIQYF	many	TRBV29-1	-	TRBJ2-4
TGCGCCAGCACCTCGGTTGGACACTTCACCGGGGAGCTGTTTTTT	CASTSVGHFTGELFF	many	TRBV5-1	-	TRBJ2-2
TGTGCCATCAGTGAAAGTCAGGGGGCTGAAGCTTTCTTT	CAISESQGAEAFF	-	TRBV10-3	TRBD1	TRBJ1-1
TGTGCCAGCAGCCCCGGACACCCTACGATGAACACTGAAGCTTTCTTT	CASSPGHPTMNTEAFF	many	TRBV7-8	-	TRBJ1-1
TGCGCCAGCAGCTTGGGGGCAGCCCAAGAGACCCAGTACTTC	CASSLGAAQETQYF	many	TRBV5-1	-	TRBJ2-5
TGTGCCAGCAGCTCCCTTTATGAGCAGTTCTTC	CASSSLYEQFF	many	TRBV7-2	-	TRBJ2-1
TGCGCCAGCAGCTTGGCCGGGACTAGCGGGGATACGCAGTATTTT	CASSLAGTSGDTQYF	many	TRBV5-1	TRBD2	TRBJ2-3